The T cell receptor beta chain under discussion was sequenced for a study of T cells in Graves' hyperthyroidism and ophthalmopathy. Study outcomes and limitations: Most thyroid clonotypes that were expanded above 0.001 also turned up in blood.

Germline V gene lookup returns CDR1 MGHRA and CDR2 YSYEKL. There are 14 residues in the CDR3. V gave up 3 bases and J gave up 1 base, with 10 bases separating them. Points on this clonotype: As yet, its antigen is unknown.

Amplification of TCR beta CDR3 regions used RNA as the template. The study used the HTBI primer set for a first-round RT-PCR of the TCR CDR3. TCRdb ran MiXCR on the multiplex PCR reads and lists one entry per CDR3 protein. The data show around 350,000 distinct CDR3 sequences, approximately 17% seen once. The authors obtained PBMCs from around 11 ml of fresh peripheral blood. Material for sequencing was blood. This receptor was taken from a woman younger than 45 with Graves' hyperthyroidism that later progressed to Graves' ophthalmopathy. The gene calls are TRBV4-1 and TRBJ2-7, with D unresolved. CDR3: CASSHGVASYEQYF. The CDR3 DNA follows: TGCGCCAGCAGCCACGGAGTCGCTTCCTACGAGCAGTACTTC.